The sequence of this T cell receptor beta chain was determined in a study of spatial heterogeneity in lung cancer. Regarding the study as a whole: Relative to follow-up, resection was when ubiquitous expanded tumor TCRs appeared more in blood.

Stated time point: sample taken at primary tumor resection. No cell sorting; template was whole RNA from tumor, lung tissue or PBMC. As for this clonotype: Its antigen remains unidentified.

Every cDNA TCR molecule received its own unique molecular identifier. Each CDR3 protein is one row after TCRdb ran MiXCR on the 5' RACE reads. The sample has some 50,000 distinct CDR3 sequences, about an eighth seen once. Looked up from germline, CDR1 is DFQATT and CDR2 is SNEGSKA (reference sequence). Trimming took off 1 base at V and 5 bases at J, with 9 bases between the two ends. The CDR3 is made up of 13 amino acids. This sample comprised PBMCs, obtained at surgery. The V call is TRBV20-1, the J call TRBJ2-1; D unresolved. The TCR originated in a female donor with early-stage non-small cell lung cancer. In DNA, the CDR3 is TGCAGTGCTAGAGTGTCGAGGCACAATGAGCAGTTCTTC. Residues: CSARVSRHNEQFF.